This T cell receptor (beta chain) was sequenced for a study of vaccination effects on CD4 cells after COVID-19. Study at large: Viral peptide pools were used in the ViraFEST assay to expand antigen-specific CD4+ T cells, and sequencing came afterward. The post-vaccine samples were taken, at the median, 72 days after the second dose. Study outcomes and limitations: Convalescent post-vaccine spike-reactive clones were mostly newly vaccine-induced.

The CDR3 totals 14 residues. The V and J ends lost 8 bases and 4 bases respectively, with 16 bases between them. Germline lookup yields CDR1 SEHNR and CDR2 FQNEAQ (reference sequence). Sequencing used immunoSEQ multiplex PCR; TCRdb keeps in-frame clones, though not all of them. The sample yields 30,000 to 40,000 clones, around 72% seen once. Regarding this clone: The antigen is not known.

Cells that had been cultured for ten to eleven days were the source of isolated CD4+ T cells. Convalescent patients had PCR-confirmed SARS-CoV-2 infection between March and December 2020. Each person got two doses of an mRNA SARS-CoV-2 vaccine, BNT162b2 or mRNA-1273. Half the medium was swapped for IL-2 medium on days 3 and 7. The receptor was derived from a human donor who had a prior SARS-CoV-2 infection. The material was CD4+ T cells from PBMCs cultured without peptide, obtained after COVID-19 vaccination. The chain is built from TRBV7-9 and TRBJ2-3, with D possibly being TRBD2 (6 bases). For the CDR3, the DNA is TGTGCCAGCGTTTCCCAGGGCGGGGCAGATACGCAGTATTTT. Translating gives CASVSQGGADTQYF.